This entry lists 17 T cell receptor beta chains sequenced from one sample in a study of blood T cell repertoires in COVID-19. The protocol was immunoSEQ multiplex PCR, while the TCRdb copy is restricted to in-frame clones and leaves out a portion. This table has about 220,000 clones, 86% appearing once. Sequencing was carried out using peripheral blood. These receptors all come from a woman between 50 and 59 years old with COVID-19, enrolled during active disease.

The J gene is TRBJ2-7, the V gene TRBV30; the match to TRBD2 covers 7 bases. V gave up 0 bases and J gave up 1 base; unmatched junction bases: 12. CDR3 length equals 17 residues. Looked up from germline, CDR1 is GTSNPN and CDR2 is SVGIG (reference sequence). The CDR3 DNA reads as TGTGCCTGGAGTGTTTCTCTAGTGCTGGGAGGGTCCTACGAGCAGTACTTC. Its translation is CAWSVSLVLGGSYEQYF.

V is TRBV29-1 and J is TRBJ2-7; 10 bases map to TRBD2. Trimming removed 4 bases from V and 8 bases from J; junction bases left unmatched: 8. The germline gives CDR1 SQVTM, CDR2 ANQGSEA. CDR3 size: 13 residues. The CDR3: CSVVASGGVKQYF. CDR3 coding DNA: TGCAGCGTTGTCGCTAGCGGGGGTGTAAAGCAGTACTTC.

The chain carries TRBV19 and TRBJ2-2, with TRBD1 identical over 7 bases. Germline V CDR1 and CDR2: LNHDA, SQIVND (reference sequence). This CDR3 is built from 14 residues. V trimming: 6 bases; J trimming: 3 bases; junction bases outside the gene matches: 4. The CDR3 loop reads CASRTTGYTGELFF. The DNA for the CDR3 is TGTGCCAGTAGGACGACAGGGTACACCGGGGAGCTGTTTTTT.

The CDR3 region is CASSRLDYEQYF. CDR3 DNA: TGTGCCAGCAGCAGACTAGACTACGAGCAGTACTTC. This chain links TRBV3-1 (or the pseudogene TRBV3-2) with TRBJ2-7; weak D call: TRBD2 (6 bases). CDR1 and CDR2 (germline): LGHDT, YNNKEL (reference sequence). Trimming pared 5 bases from V and 3 bases from J, leaving 8 bases between. The length of the CDR3 is 12 residues.

The V gene is TRBV7-2, the J gene TRBJ1-2; possible D gene TRBD1, 6 bases. Germline lookup yields CDR1 SGHTA and CDR2 FQGNSA. The CDR3 runs 15 residues. The germline V and J ends were trimmed by 5 bases and 2 bases, with 15 bases remaining between them. The CDR3 DNA sequence: TGTGCCAGCAGCGCCCAGGGGCTCCCAAACTATGGCTACACCTTC. Amino acid sequence: CASSAQGLPNYGYTF. Filled out from reference TRBV7-2 and TRBJ1-2, the complete variable domain reads GAGVSQSPSNKVTEKGKDVELRCDPISGHTALYWYRQSLGQGLEFLIYFQGNSAPDKSGLPSDRFSAERTGGSVSTLTIQRTQQEDSAVYLCASSAQGLPNYGYTFGSGTRLTVV.

This rearrangement joins TRBV27 to TRBJ1-6, with TRBD1 matching over 8 bases. This CDR3 has 17 residues. Germline V lookup: CDR1 MNHEY, CDR2 SMNVEV (reference sequence). With 1 base clipped from V and 9 bases from J, the junction kept 11 bases outside the gene matches. CDR3 DNA: TGTGCCAGCAGTTTATTCGGGGCGGGGACAGGTGGTTCACCCCTCCACTTT. Residues: CASSLFGAGTGGSPLHF.

This clone was recorded once. The rearrangement links TRBV6-5 to TRBJ2-3, with a tentative D call TRBD1 (6 bases). V lost 6 bases, J lost 2 bases, and 15 bases lay in between. Germline-derived CDR1 and CDR2 are MNHEY and SVGAGI. The CDR3 length is 15 residues. CDR3 amino acids: CASSLRDTTTDTQYF. In DNA, the CDR3 is TGTGCCAGCAGCCTCCGGGACACCACCACAGATACGCAGTATTTT.

The rearrangement joins TRBV5-1 to TRBJ2-2; D gene unclear. Trimming cost V 3 bases and J 1 base, with 10 bases left between them. Germline values: CDR1 SGHRS, CDR2 YFSETQ. CDR3 length: 15 residues. The DNA of the CDR3 is TGCGCCAGCAGCTCCTTTACGGGGAACACCGGGGAGCTGTTTTTT. It encodes CASSSFTGNTGELFF.

This clone was counted only a few times. The CDR3 spells CASSKSGGNNEQFF. The CDR3 nucleotides are TGTGCCAGCAGCAAAAGCGGGGGAAACAATGAGCAGTTCTTC. V is TRBV6-5 and J is TRBJ2-1, with TRBD2 matching 8 bases. Per the germline V gene, CDR1 is MNHEY and CDR2 is SVGAGI. V dropped 6 bases and J dropped 5; count of bases not matched to a gene: 6. The CDR3 is 14 amino acids.

V usage is TRBV24-1 and J usage is TRBJ1-5; D perhaps matches TRBD1 (5 bases). Germline V lookup: CDR1 KGHDR, CDR2 SFDVKD. This CDR3 has 15 amino acids. V lost 5 bases to trimming and J lost 6 bases, with 16 bases between them. CDR3 sequence reads: CATSGRQGPAQPQHF. In DNA, the CDR3 is TGTGCCACCAGTGGTCGGCAGGGTCCGGCTCAGCCCCAGCATTTT.

This chain connects TRBV28 to TRBJ1-5, with D possibly matching TRBD1 (6 bases). The germline V and J ends were trimmed by 3 bases and 7 bases, with 16 bases remaining between them. Germline CDR1 MDHEN, CDR2 SYDVKM. This CDR3 comprises 15 residues. The CDR3 DNA reads as TGTGCCAGCAGTTTTGGTCTATACCAGGGGCAGCCCCAGCATTTT. This gives the protein CASSFGLYQGQPQHF. The variable domain in full, with the rest retrieved from reference TRBV28 and TRBJ1-5, is DVKVTQSSRYLVKRTGEKVFLECVQDMDHENMFWYRQDPGLGLRLIYFSYDVKMKEKGDIPEGYSVSREKKERFSLILESASTNQTSMYLCASSFGLYQGQPQHFGDGTRLSIL.

V gene TRBV5-1 combines with J gene TRBJ1-2; possibly TRBD1 for D (6 bases). The germline V and J ends were trimmed by 5 bases and 8 bases, with 16 bases remaining between them. In germline, CDR1 is SGHRS, CDR2 YFSETQ. The CDR3 totals 13 residues. The CDR3 sequence: CASRIQGRGGYTF. CDR3 bases: TGCGCCAGCAGAATACAGGGTAGAGGGGGCTACACCTTC.

V is TRBV7-6 and J is TRBJ1-1; a possible D gene is TRBD1 (5 bases). The germline V gene has CDR1 SGHVS and CDR2 FNYEAQ. CDR3 length: 15 residues. Trimming took 2 bases from V and 4 from J, leaving 14 bases between them. The CDR3 DNA sequence: TGTGCCAGCAGCTTATCGGGTTCAGGGCCCACTGAAGCTTTCTTT. The encoded protein is CASSLSGSGPTEAFF.

The chain has TRBV5-4 and TRBJ1-2; D uncertain. Looked up from germline, CDR1 is SGHNT and CDR2 is YYREEE (reference sequence). V lost 0 bases and J lost 6, with 9 bases in between. The CDR3 has 13 amino acids. In DNA form, the CDR3 reads TGTGCCAGCAGCTTGGCCGTAGATGATGGCTACACCTTC. Protein: CASSLAVDDGYTF.

This clone appeared a single time. The chain uses TRBV4-1 and TRBJ2-3, with a tentative D call TRBD2 (5 bases). The CDR3 is made up of 15 amino acids. The germline gives CDR1 MGHRA, CDR2 YSYEKL. The germline V and J ends were trimmed by 3 bases and 2 bases, with 12 bases remaining between them. This chain's CDR3 is CASSQSLATTDTQYF. As DNA, the CDR3 is TGCGCCAGCAGCCAGTCCCTAGCTACCACAGATACGCAGTATTTT.

V and J are TRBV30 and TRBJ1-3, with no clear D. This CDR3 region has 13 residues. V lost 4 bases, J lost 0 bases, and 7 bases lay in between. Looked up from germline, CDR1 is GTSNPN and CDR2 is SVGIG (reference sequence). The CDR3 nucleotides are TGTGCCTGGAATCTAGTCTCTGGAAACACCATATATTTT. Amino acid sequence: CAWNLVSGNTIYF.

The chain joins TRBV19 to TRBJ1-2; no clear D. V was clipped by 8 bases and J by 5 bases, with 9 bases between them. Germline assignment: CDR1 LNHDA and CDR2 SQIVND (reference sequence). This CDR3 is built from 11 residues. This chain's CDR3 is CASHNAYGYTF. The CDR3 DNA reads as TGTGCCAGTCACAATGCATATGGCTACACCTTC.